This T cell receptor (beta chain) derives from a study of blood T cells in healthy people across ages. With a J-beta primer mix and a sample-barcoded 5' primer, a second PCR ran about 6 to 11 cycles. Each cDNA was tagged by a template-switch adaptor containing 12 random nucleotides. TCRdb reprocessed the 5' RACE reads via MiXCR and lists one record per CDR3 protein. The sample has more than 750,000 distinct CDR3 sequences; about 27% are singletons. This CDR3 spans 13 amino acids. The germline V gene encodes CDR1 SGHDN and CDR2 FVKESK. V lost 1 base, J lost 7 bases, and 11 bases lay in between. The data also belong to a second study, concerning T cells of mothers and their children.

This rearrangement joins TRBV14 to TRBJ2-7; D call uncertain. Specimen: blood. This clonotype was obtained from a woman between 35 and 50 years old in good health. CDR3 residues: CASSQGYNNEQYF. CDR3 bases: TGTGCCAGCAGCCAAGGCTACAACAATGAGCAGTACTTC.